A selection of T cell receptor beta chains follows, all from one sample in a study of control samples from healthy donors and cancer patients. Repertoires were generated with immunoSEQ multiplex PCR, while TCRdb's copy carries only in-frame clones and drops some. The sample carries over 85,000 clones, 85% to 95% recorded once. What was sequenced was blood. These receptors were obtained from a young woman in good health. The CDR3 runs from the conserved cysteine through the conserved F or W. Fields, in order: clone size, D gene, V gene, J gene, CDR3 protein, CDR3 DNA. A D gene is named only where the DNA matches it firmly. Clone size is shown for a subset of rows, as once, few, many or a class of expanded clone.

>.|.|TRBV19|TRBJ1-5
CASSIPQLYQPQHF
TGTGCCAGTAGTATTCCCCAGCTTTATCAGCCCCAGCATTTT
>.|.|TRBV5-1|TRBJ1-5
CASSFGYSNQPQHF
TGCGCCAGCAGCTTTGGGTATAGCAATCAGCCCCAGCATTTT
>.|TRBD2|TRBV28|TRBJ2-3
CASSLAGAFGVTDTQYF
TGTGCCAGCAGTTTGGCGGGAGCCTTCGGGGTCACAGATACGCAGTATTTT
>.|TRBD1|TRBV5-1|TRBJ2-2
CASSSTGFTGELFF
TGCGCCAGCAGCTCGACAGGGTTTACCGGGGAGCTGTTTTTT
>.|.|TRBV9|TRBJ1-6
CASSEDYNSPLHF
TGTGCCAGCAGCGAGGACTATAATTCACCCCTCCACTTT
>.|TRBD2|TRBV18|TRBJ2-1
CASSWTSENEQFF
TGTGCCAGCTCATGGACTAGCGAAAATGAGCAGTTCTTC
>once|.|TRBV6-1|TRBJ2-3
CASSEGRNLRDTQYF
TGTGCCAGCAGTGAGGGTCGCAATCTCCGAGATACGCAGTATTTT
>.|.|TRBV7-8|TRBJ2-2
CASSKDSTGELFF
TGTGCCAGCAGCAAAGACAGTACCGGGGAGCTGTTTTTT
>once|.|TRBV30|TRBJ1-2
CAWSRNYGYTF
TGTGCCTGGAGTAGAAACTATGGCTACACCTTC
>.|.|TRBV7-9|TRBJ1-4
CASCRGRNEKLFF
TGTGCCAGCTGCAGGGGCCGTAATGAAAAACTGTTTTTT
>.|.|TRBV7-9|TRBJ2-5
CASSWQNQETQYF
TGTGCCAGCAGTTGGCAAAACCAAGAGACCCAGTACTTC
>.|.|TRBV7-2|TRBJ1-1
CASSGWYSEAFF
TGTGCCAGCAGCGGTTGGTACAGTGAAGCTTTCTTT
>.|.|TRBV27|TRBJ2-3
CASSLELYDTQYF
TGTGCCAGCAGTTTGGAGCTTTACGATACGCAGTATTTT
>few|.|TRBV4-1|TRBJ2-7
CASSHTTSYEQYF
TGCGCCAGCAGCCATACAACCTCCTACGAGCAGTACTTC
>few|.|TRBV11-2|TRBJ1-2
CASSLGLNYGYTF
TGTGCCAGCAGCTTAGGTCTTAACTATGGCTACACCTTC